By its share, the clone carrying this TCR beta chain is hyperexpanded. Its antigen is currently unknown. Clones were sequenced by immunoSEQ multiplex PCR, and TCRdb holds only the in-frame ones, with some missing. The table includes 6,500 to 7,000 clones, around 80% detected once. Germline V gene data show CDR1 as WSHSY and CDR2 as SAAADI. Deletions cut 0 bases from V and 4 bases from J, with 6 bases between. This CDR3 is 14 amino acids long. This entry belongs to a study of blood T cell dynamics during melanoma immunotherapy. For the study at large: Standard first-line treatment here was pembrolizumab or nivolumab plus ipilimumab in metastatic melanoma.

Time point noted: pre-treatment baseline. Blood was drawn before treatment and at week 3 after checkpoint blockade. Patients with prior systemic cancer treatment, concomitant immunosuppressants, or other active malignancies were excluded. The study, taken as a whole, reports: Disease-control patients' PBMC repertoires became either more clonal or more diverse at W3.

The chain carries TRBV10-2 and TRBJ2-2; D not resolved. This TCR was recovered from a human donor with melanoma. Some clones in this sample may be carry-over from other donors' samples. Sequences were derived from blood, sampled from a patient treated with checkpoint blockade. CDR3 sequence reads: CASSESTVTGELFF. The CDR3 region has the DNA TGCGCCAGCAGTGAGTCGACCGTCACCGGGGAGCTGTTTTTT.